These 9 T cell receptor beta chains originate from one sample sequenced in a study of T cell responses to AZD1222 COVID-19 vaccine. The method was immunoSEQ multiplex PCR; TCRdb's version includes in-frame clones alone and lacks a portion of them. This table has approximately 110,000 clones, under 90% appearing once. Source: peripheral blood, taken on day 0 of AZD1222 vaccination. These receptors all stem from an adult in good health.

The V and J genes are TRBV6-5 and TRBJ2-4; possibly TRBD2 for D (5 bases). V lost 0 bases to trimming and J lost 2 bases, with 8 bases between them. The CDR3 spans 15 residues. Germline V gives CDR1 MNHEY, CDR2 SVGAGI. This chain's CDR3 is CASSYSERSKNIQYF. CDR3 in DNA: TGTGCCAGCAGTTACTCGGAGCGGTCCAAAAACATTCAGTACTTC.

CDR3 loop: CSVGTPDRGGGYTF. DNA of the CDR3: TGCAGCGTTGGAACCCCGGACAGGGGGGGTGGCTACACCTTC. The chain links TRBV29-1 to TRBJ1-2; 10 positions match TRBD1. V dropped 4 bases and J dropped 7; count of bases not matched to a gene: 9. Germline CDR1 SQVTM, CDR2 ANQGSEA. The CDR3 consists of 14 residues.

The rearrangement uses TRBV27 and TRBJ1-2; 9 positions match TRBD1. The trim removed 2 bases at V and 6 bases at J, leaving 16 bases unmatched. The CDR3 is 18 residues long. The germline V gene encodes CDR1 MNHEY and CDR2 SMNVEV (reference sequence). CDR3 in DNA: TGTGCCAGCAGTTTAACGGCGGGACAGGGCGCCTGGAGCAATGGCTACACCTTC. This sequence encodes CASSLTAGQGAWSNGYTF.

This clone was detected once. The chain employs TRBV21-1 and TRBJ2-3; the table's D gene call, TRBD1, was not cross checked with the DNA. TRBV21-1 corresponds to a pseudogene. CDR3 size: 16 residues. DNA for the CDR3: TGTGCCAGCAGCAAAGACAACACCATCAGCACAGATACGCAGTATTTT. As protein: CASSKDNTISTDTQYF.

CDR3 DNA: TGTGCCAGTACCCTCAAATTTCATCCAAACCGCGCGGCCCATCAGCCCCAGCATTTT. Translating it yields CASTLKFHPNRAAHQPQHF. This chain joins TRBV19 and TRBJ1-5; D is uncertain. Germline V gene sequence: CDR1 LNHDA, CDR2 SQIVND (reference sequence). The CDR3 spans 19 residues. Trimming took off 7 bases at V and 5 bases at J, with 30 bases between the two ends.

The rearrangement joins TRBV4-2 to TRBJ1-5; the D gene is possibly TRBD1 (6 bases). The CDR3 contains 17 residues. From germline, CDR1 is LGHNA and CDR2 YNFKEQ. Trimming removed 0 bases from V and 2 bases from J, with 14 bases in between. CDR3 amino acids: CASSQDFLRQGNQPQHF. The CDR3 DNA reads TGTGCCAGCAGCCAAGACTTTCTCCGACAGGGCAATCAGCCCCAGCATTTT.

This sequence joins TRBV15 and TRBJ1-4; possible D gene TRBD1, 6 bases. Germline CDR1 is LNHNV and CDR2 is YYDKDF (reference sequence). V lost 3 bases and J lost 5, with 16 bases in between. CDR3 size: 16 residues. CDR3: CATSRGGTGTNEKLFF. The DNA for the CDR3 is TGTGCCACCAGCAGGGGGGGGACGGGGACAAATGAAAAACTGTTTTTT. The variable domain in full, with the rest retrieved from reference TRBV15 and TRBJ1-4, is DAMVIQNPRYQVTQFGKPVTLSCSQTLNHNVMYWYQQKSSQAPKLLFHYYDKDFNNEADTPDNFQSRRPNTSFCFLDIRSPGLGDTAMYLCATSRGGTGTNEKLFFGSGTQLSVL.

The rearrangement links TRBV7-9 to TRBJ2-1; 7 nucleotides agree with TRBD2. J lost 2 bases, V lost 7 bases, and 5 bases had no gene match. There are 14 residues in the CDR3. In germline, CDR1 is SEHNR, CDR2 FQNEAQ (reference sequence). This CDR3 is CASTEAGPYNEQFF. The DNA for the CDR3 is TGTGCCAGCACCGAAGCGGGGCCCTACAATGAGCAGTTCTTC.

The chain employs TRBV5-1 and TRBJ2-1, with 9 bases identical to TRBD1. The germline V gene has CDR1 SGHRS and CDR2 YFSETQ. With V trimmed by 1 base and J by 13 bases, 6 bases remained unmatched. CDR3 length: 13 residues. The CDR3 sequence: CASSLPTGGEQFF. CDR3 nucleotides: TGCGCCAGCAGCTTGCCCACAGGGGGCGAACAGTTCTTC.